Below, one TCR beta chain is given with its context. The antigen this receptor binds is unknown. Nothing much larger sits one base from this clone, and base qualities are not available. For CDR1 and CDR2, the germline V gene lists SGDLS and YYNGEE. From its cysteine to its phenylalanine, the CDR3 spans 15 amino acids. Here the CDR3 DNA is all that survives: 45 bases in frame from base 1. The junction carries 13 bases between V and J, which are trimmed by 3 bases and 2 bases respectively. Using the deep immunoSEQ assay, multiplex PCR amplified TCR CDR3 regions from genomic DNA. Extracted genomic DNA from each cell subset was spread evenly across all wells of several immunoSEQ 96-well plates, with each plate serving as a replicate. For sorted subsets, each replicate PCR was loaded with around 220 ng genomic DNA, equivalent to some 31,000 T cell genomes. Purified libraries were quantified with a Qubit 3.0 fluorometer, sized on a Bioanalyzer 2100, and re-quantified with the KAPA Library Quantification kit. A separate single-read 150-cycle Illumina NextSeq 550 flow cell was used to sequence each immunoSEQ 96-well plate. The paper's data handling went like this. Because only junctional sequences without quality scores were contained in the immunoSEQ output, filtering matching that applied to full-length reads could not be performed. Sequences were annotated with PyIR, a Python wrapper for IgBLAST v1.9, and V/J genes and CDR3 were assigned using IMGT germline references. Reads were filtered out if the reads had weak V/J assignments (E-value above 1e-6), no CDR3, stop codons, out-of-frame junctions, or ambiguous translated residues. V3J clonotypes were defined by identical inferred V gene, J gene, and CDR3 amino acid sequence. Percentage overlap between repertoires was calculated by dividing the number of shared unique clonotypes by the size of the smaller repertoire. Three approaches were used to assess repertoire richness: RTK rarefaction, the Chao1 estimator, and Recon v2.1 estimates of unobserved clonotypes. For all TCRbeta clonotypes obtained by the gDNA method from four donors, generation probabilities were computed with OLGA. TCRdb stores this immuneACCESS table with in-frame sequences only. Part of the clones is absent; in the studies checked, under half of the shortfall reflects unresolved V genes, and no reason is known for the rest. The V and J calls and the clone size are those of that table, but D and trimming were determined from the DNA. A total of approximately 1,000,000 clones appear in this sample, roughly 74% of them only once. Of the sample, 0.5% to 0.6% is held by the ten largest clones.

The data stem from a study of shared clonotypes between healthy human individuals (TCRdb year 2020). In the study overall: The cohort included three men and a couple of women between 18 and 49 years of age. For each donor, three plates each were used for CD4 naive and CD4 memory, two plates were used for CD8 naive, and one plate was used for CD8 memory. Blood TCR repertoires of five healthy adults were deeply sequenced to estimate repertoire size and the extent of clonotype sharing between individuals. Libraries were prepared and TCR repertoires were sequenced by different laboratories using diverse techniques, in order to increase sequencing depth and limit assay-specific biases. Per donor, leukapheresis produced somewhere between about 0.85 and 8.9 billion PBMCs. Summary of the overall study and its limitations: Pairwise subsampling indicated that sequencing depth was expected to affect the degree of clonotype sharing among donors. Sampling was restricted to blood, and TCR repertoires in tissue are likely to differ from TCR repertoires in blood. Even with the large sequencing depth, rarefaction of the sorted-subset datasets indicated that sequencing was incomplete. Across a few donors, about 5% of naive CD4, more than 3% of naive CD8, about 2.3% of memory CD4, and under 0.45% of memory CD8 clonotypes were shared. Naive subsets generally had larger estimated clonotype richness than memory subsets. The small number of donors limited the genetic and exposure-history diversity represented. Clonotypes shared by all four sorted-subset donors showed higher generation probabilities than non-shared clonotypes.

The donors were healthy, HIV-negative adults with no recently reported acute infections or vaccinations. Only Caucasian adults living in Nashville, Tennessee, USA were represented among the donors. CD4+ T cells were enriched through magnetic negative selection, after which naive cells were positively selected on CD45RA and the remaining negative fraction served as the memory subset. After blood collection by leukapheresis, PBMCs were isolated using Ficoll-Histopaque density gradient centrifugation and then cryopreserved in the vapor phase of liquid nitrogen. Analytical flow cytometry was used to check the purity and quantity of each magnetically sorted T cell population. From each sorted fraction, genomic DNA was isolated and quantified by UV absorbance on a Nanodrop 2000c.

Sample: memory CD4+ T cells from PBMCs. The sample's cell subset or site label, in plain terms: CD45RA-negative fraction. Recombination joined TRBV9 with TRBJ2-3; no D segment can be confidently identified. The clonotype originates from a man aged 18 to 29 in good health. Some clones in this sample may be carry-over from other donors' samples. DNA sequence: TGTGCCAGCAGCGCCTATGACGGATACACAGATACGCAGTATTTT. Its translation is CASSAYDGYTDTQYF.